This T cell receptor (beta chain) stems from a study of cytomegalovirus exposure and HLA in healthy donors. Findings of the study overall: Earlier analysis yielded a pattern in which most TCR beta V segments were productive about 90% or about 30% of the time. It was in a later analysis that TCR association rates were seen to vary by HLA locus, highest for DRB1 and lowest for HLA-C. V- and J-gene trimming in TCR beta was tied to a missense DCLRE1C variant by an analysis performed later.

CDR3 size: 13 residues. V gave up 7 bases and J gave up 2 bases, with 12 bases separating them. Germline lookup yields CDR1 MNHEY and CDR2 SMNVEV (reference sequence). The PCR had 60 Vbeta and 13 Jbeta primers. Produced via immunoSEQ multiplex PCR; TCRdb's table is partial and in-frame only. The sample shows over 150,000 clones, approximately 78% of them seen only once. Unrecorded immune exposure was likely among donors, who were nominally healthy when sampled. This clone was seen a few times. Antigen specificity is unknown. The receptor's source is a male donor in good health and CMV-seronegative. The rearrangement uses TRBV27 and TRBJ2-7; TRBD2 is a possible D gene (6 bases). Material: PBMCs. This CDR3 is CASMGPGAYEQYF. Here the CDR3 DNA reads TGTGCCAGCATGGGTCCGGGGGCCTACGAGCAGTACTTC.